What follows are 26 T cell receptor beta chains derived from one specimen sequenced in a study of blood T cell repertoires in COVID-19. The data were produced by immunoSEQ multiplex PCR, yet TCRdb's version contains in-frame clones alone and is incomplete. The profile shows approximately 50,000 clones, 91% of them singletons. The sequencing input was peripheral blood. The receptors were sampled from a man in his fifties with active COVID-19.

J is TRBJ2-7 and V is TRBV28, with TRBD1 matching over 8 bases. Per germline, CDR1 MDHEN and CDR2 SYDVKM. The CDR3 runs to 14 residues. Losses at the gene ends were 4 bases for V and 6 bases for J; bases not matched to a gene: 8. The CDR3 sequence is CASSYPAGTGEQYF. As DNA, the CDR3 is TGTGCCAGCAGTTACCCGGCAGGGACAGGCGAGCAGTACTTC.

This chain joins TRBV30 and TRBJ1-5; D remains ambiguous. V was pared by 1 base and J by 2 bases, with 9 bases between. In germline, CDR1 is GTSNPN, CDR2 SVGIG (reference sequence). CDR3 length: 14 amino acids. The CDR3 DNA reads as TGTGCCTGGAGTGGGAGGATAGGCAATCAGCCCCAGCATTTT. This encodes CAWSGRIGNQPQHF. Full variable domain (missing parts from reference TRBV30 and TRBJ1-5): SQTIHQWPATLVQPVGSPLSLECTVEGTSNPNLYWYRQAAGRGLQLLFYSVGIGQISSEVPQNLSASRPQDRQFILSSKKLLLSDSGFYLCAWSGRIGNQPQHFGDGTRLSIL.

The CDR3: CASSQGPYNEQFF. The CDR3 region has the DNA TGTGCCAGCTCACAGGGGCCGTACAATGAGCAGTTCTTC. V is TRBV18 and J is TRBJ2-1; maybe TRBD1 (5 bases). The CDR3 is 13 amino acids. V dropped 4 bases and J dropped 4 bases, with 8 bases sitting between them. Germline CDR1 and CDR2: KGHSH and LQKENI. The full variable domain, completed using reference TRBV18 and TRBJ2-1, is NAGVMQNPRHLVRRRGQEARLRCSPMKGHSHVYWYRQLPEEGLKFMVYLQKENIIDESGMPKERFSAEFPKEGPSILRIQQVVRGDSAAYFCASSQGPYNEQFFGPGTRLTVL.

The rearrangement links TRBV28 to TRBJ2-1; TRBD1 is a possible D gene (6 bases). Germline CDR1 is MDHEN and CDR2 is SYDVKM. CDR3 length: 16 residues. Trimming removed 7 bases at V and 1 base at J, with 17 bases between. This CDR3 is CASTAMGTLSYNEQFF. The CDR3 DNA follows: TGTGCCAGCACCGCAATGGGGACACTTTCCTACAATGAGCAGTTCTTC.

The genes are TRBV5-8 and TRBJ2-7, with 11 bases lining up with TRBD2. The V gene's germline CDR1 is SGHTS and CDR2 YDEGEE. The CDR3 runs 15 residues. V shed 2 bases and J 5 bases; nucleotides not matched to a gene: 6. The CDR3 here is CASSFFWTSGHEQYF. The CDR3 DNA reads TGTGCCAGCAGCTTCTTCTGGACTAGCGGGCACGAGCAGTACTTC. The complete variable domain, with remaining parts taken from reference TRBV5-8 and TRBJ2-7, reads EAGVTQSPTHLIKTRGQQATLRCSPISGHTSVYWYQQALGLGLQFLLWYDEGEERNRGNFPPRFSGRQFPNYSSELNVNALELEDSALYLCASSFFWTSGHEQYFGPGTRLTVT.

The chain employs TRBV5-1 and TRBJ1-3, with no clear D. V was pared by 0 bases and J by 0 bases, with 13 bases between. This CDR3 is 17 amino acids long. Germline V gives CDR1 SGHRS, CDR2 YFSETQ. CDR3 residues: CASSLARPEDSGNTIYF. Here the CDR3 DNA reads TGCGCCAGCAGCTTGGCGCGGCCAGAAGACTCTGGAAACACCATATATTTT.

J is TRBJ2-5 and V is TRBV5-5; 8 bases fit TRBD1. Germline CDR1 SGHKS, CDR2 YYEKEE (reference sequence). V shed 6 bases and J 4 bases; nucleotides not matched to a gene: 11. There are 15 residues in the CDR3. The CDR3, as DNA: TGTGCCAGCATCCAACTCACAGGGGGTGGAGAGACCCAGTACTTC. Protein: CASIQLTGGGETQYF.

This chain links TRBV18 with TRBJ2-3, with a tentative D call TRBD2 (6 bases). Germline CDR1 reads KGHSH; CDR2 reads LQKENI. Trimming left V 7 bases short and J 1 base short, with 12 bases between. The CDR3 length is 14 residues. CDR3 DNA: TGTGCCAGCTGCCTCGGCGGGGGCACAGATACGCAGTATTTT. Protein sequence: CASCLGGGTDTQYF.

The chain links TRBV7-2 to TRBJ2-5, with D possibly being TRBD1 (5 bases). Per germline, CDR1 SGHTA and CDR2 FQGNSA. V gave up 2 bases and J gave up 2 bases, with 15 bases separating them. The CDR3 loop spans 16 amino acids. CDR3 sequence reads: CASSLIARGAQETQYF. The CDR3 DNA sequence: TGTGCCAGCAGCTTAATCGCTAGGGGCGCGCAAGAGACCCAGTACTTC.

V and J are TRBV10-3 and TRBJ2-5; tentative D call: TRBD2 (7 bases). CDR3 length: 17 residues. V was trimmed by 0 bases and J by 1 base, leaving 15 bases between them. Germline V gene lookup returns CDR1 ENHRY and CDR2 SYGVKD. This chain's CDR3 is CAISESYGGGSQETQYF. Written as DNA, the CDR3 is TGTGCCATCAGTGAGTCGTACGGCGGGGGCTCCCAAGAGACCCAGTACTTC.

The chain is built from TRBV30 and TRBJ2-6; 7 bases agree with TRBD1. Germline loops: CDR1 GTSNPN, CDR2 SVGIG (reference sequence). The CDR3 loop spans 16 amino acids. Trimming removed 1 base from V and 2 bases from J; junction bases left unmatched: 5. CDR3 bases: TGTGCCTGGAGTGATACAGGGGCGGCTGGGGCCAACGTCCTGACTTTC. Its translation: CAWSDTGAAGANVLTF.

As to this clone: Additional DNA sequences in this sample encode the identical CDR3. The gene calls are TRBV7-8 and TRBJ2-3; D gene unclear. This CDR3 comprises 11 residues. With 5 bases removed from V and 4 bases from J, the gap between germline ends came to 4 bases. Germline CDR1 SGHVS, CDR2 FQNEAQ. The CDR3 bases are TGTGCCAGCAGCCCAGCAGATACGCAGTATTTT. Amino acids: CASSPADTQYF.

DNA of the CDR3: TGTGCCACCAGTGACCCCGGGGTCACAGATACGCAGTATTTT. Its translation is CATSDPGVTDTQYF. The chain carries TRBV24-1 and TRBJ2-3, with D perhaps matching TRBD2 (5 bases). This CDR3 spans 14 amino acids. V dropped 4 bases and J dropped 2 bases, with 9 bases sitting between them. CDR1 is KGHDR and CDR2 is SFDVKD in the germline V gene.

This CDR3 is CASSFDRGANYGYTF. DNA for the CDR3: TGTGCCAGCAGTTTCGACAGGGGAGCTAACTATGGCTACACCTTC. This chain uses TRBV6-5 with TRBJ1-2, with 8 bases lining up with TRBD1. Trimming cost V 4 bases and J 0 bases; bases outside gene matches: 4. The CDR3 contains 15 residues. Germline V gives CDR1 MNHEY, CDR2 SVGAGI.

This chain connects TRBV19 to TRBJ2-1; tentative D call: TRBD1 (6 bases). Germline V gene sequence: CDR1 LNHDA, CDR2 SQIVND (reference sequence). The CDR3 loop spans 15 amino acids. V lost 2 bases and J lost 2, with 10 bases in between. The CDR3 protein is CASSIREGAYNEQFF. The CDR3 DNA follows: TGTGCCAGTAGTATAAGAGAGGGGGCCTACAATGAGCAGTTCTTC.

This rearrangement joins TRBV6-5 to TRBJ1-4, with 7 bases lining up with TRBD1. Per germline, CDR1 MNHEY and CDR2 SVGAGI. Trimming at V came to 2 bases and at J to 5 bases, leaving 2 bases not matched to a gene. The CDR3 length is 14 residues. The DNA for the CDR3 is TGTGCCAGCAGTTACAGGGGGCCAAATGAAAAACTGTTTTTT. Translation gives CASSYRGPNEKLFF.

This clone occurred once. The J gene is TRBJ2-1, the V gene TRBV18; D is unclear. The germline CDR1 and CDR2 sequences are KGHSH and LQKENI. The CDR3 is 14 amino acids. Trimming cost V 0 bases and J 3 bases, with 6 bases left between them. The CDR3 DNA sequence: TGTGCCAGCTCACCACCGAGCTACTACAATGAGCAGTTCTTC. It codes for CASSPPSYYNEQFF.

The rearrangement uses TRBV5-6 and TRBJ2-3; 7 nucleotides agree with TRBD2. The germline gives CDR1 SGHDT, CDR2 YYEEEE. Unmatched junction bases numbered 17, after V lost 5 bases and J lost 2 bases. The CDR3 covers 18 residues. The CDR3 reads CASRDLLGGTDYTDTQYF. DNA for the CDR3: TGTGCCAGCAGGGACCTTCTGGGGGGGACCGATTACACAGATACGCAGTATTTT.

The chain employs TRBV19 and TRBJ1-1; D might be TRBD1 (5 bases). Trimming removed 6 bases from V and 0 bases from J, with 11 bases in between. Germline CDR1 LNHDA, CDR2 SQIVND (reference sequence). The CDR3 loop spans 14 amino acids. The CDR3 DNA sequence: TGTGCCAGTAGACGGACATCCCTGAACACTGAAGCTTTCTTT. Translated, it gives CASRRTSLNTEAFF. Drawing the rest from reference TRBV19 and TRBJ1-1, the complete variable domain is DGGITQSPKYLFRKEGQNVTLSCEQNLNHDAMYWYRQDPGQGLRLIYYSQIVNDFQKGDIAEGYSVSREKKESFPLTVTSAQKNPTAFYLCASRRTSLNTEAFFGQGTRLTVV.

The rearrangement joins TRBV7-9 to TRBJ2-5, with D maybe TRBD1 (6 bases). V was shortened by 5 bases and J by 3 bases, with 13 bases between the two germline ends. Germline V gene lookup returns CDR1 SEHNR and CDR2 FQNEAQ (reference sequence). The CDR3 extends over 14 amino acids. CDR3 protein: CASSPRTAEETQYF. The CDR3 region has the DNA TGTGCCAGCAGCCCCAGGACAGCAGAAGAGACCCAGTACTTC. Filled out from reference TRBV7-9 and TRBJ2-5, the complete variable domain reads DTGVSQNPRHKITKRGQNVTFRCDPISEHNRLYWYRQTLGQGPEFLTYFQNEAQLEKSRLLSDRFSAERPKGSFSTLEIQRTEQGDSAMYLCASSPRTAEETQYFGPGTRLLVL.

The chain couples TRBV14 to TRBJ1-1; D ambiguous. This CDR3 has 13 amino acids. The germline V and J ends were trimmed by 0 bases and 9 bases, with 11 bases remaining between them. Germline V gene lookup returns CDR1 SGHDN and CDR2 FVKESK. The CDR3 region is CASSQERNGKAFF. CDR3 nucleotides: TGTGCCAGCAGCCAAGAGAGGAACGGAAAAGCTTTCTTT.

The chain couples TRBV5-4 to TRBJ2-1; 15 bases line up with TRBD2. From germline, CDR1 is SGHNT and CDR2 YYREEE (reference sequence). CDR3 length: 16 residues. Trimming took 0 bases from V and 7 from J; bases not matched to a gene: 2. CDR3 region: CASSLGGTSGRNEQFF. The DNA of the CDR3 is TGTGCCAGCAGCTTGGGCGGGACTAGCGGGAGGAATGAGCAGTTCTTC. The entire variable domain, with the rest obtained from reference TRBV5-4 and TRBJ2-1, is as follows: ETGVTQSPTHLIKTRGQQVTLRCSSQSGHNTVSWYQQALGQGPQFIFQYYREEENGRGNFPPRFSGLQFPNYSSELNVNALELDDSALYLCASSLGGTSGRNEQFFGPGTRLTVL.

This clone has a single count. The chain employs TRBV6-6 and TRBJ2-7; a possible D gene is TRBD2 (5 bases). Trimming shortened V by 6 bases and J by 4 bases, and 13 bases separated the two germline ends. The CDR3 spans 13 residues. CDR1 MNHNY and CDR2 SVGAGI come from the germline V gene (reference sequence). CDR3 nucleotide sequence: TGTGCCAGCAGCCCCTCCGGCGGGTACGAGCAGTACTTC. It specifies CASSPSGGYEQYF.

V gene TRBV18 combines with J gene TRBJ2-1; D remains ambiguous. Trimming removed 5 bases from V and 0 bases from J, with 8 bases in between. The CDR3 runs to 14 residues. Germline V CDR1 and CDR2: KGHSH, LQKENI. The CDR3 bases are TGTGCCAGCTCAAAGGCTAGCTCCTACAATGAGCAGTTCTTC. It codes for CASSKASSYNEQFF.

V gene TRBV5-1 combines with J gene TRBJ2-3, with unresolved D. Germline loops: CDR1 SGHRS, CDR2 YFSETQ. Trimming stripped 2 bases from V and 4 bases from J, with 11 bases between. The CDR3 extends over 14 amino acids. CDR3 sequence: CASSFQSRADTQYF. Written as DNA, the CDR3 is TGCGCCAGCAGCTTCCAATCCCGGGCAGATACGCAGTATTTT.

The chain recombines TRBV11-3 with TRBJ2-3; D might be TRBD2 (6 bases). The V gene's germline CDR1 is SGHNT and CDR2 YENEEA. The CDR3 is 12 amino acids. V lost 5 bases and J 12 bases, leaving 15 bases between the germline ends. The DNA for the CDR3 is TGTGCCAGCAGCGCCCCCGGGACTCCTCAGTATTTT. Translated: CASSAPGTPQYF.